This T cell receptor beta chain derives from a study of control samples from healthy donors and cancer patients. The CDR3 totals 12 residues. The germline V and J ends were trimmed by 3 bases and 11 bases, with 10 bases remaining between them. Germline assignment: CDR1 LNHDA and CDR2 SQIVND (reference sequence). The data were produced by immunoSEQ multiplex PCR, yet TCRdb's version contains in-frame clones alone and is incomplete. The sample carries around 150,000 clones, around 90% recorded once. The TCR was taken from a man younger than 45 in good health. This rearrangement joins TRBV19 to TRBJ1-4; D not certain. The source material was blood. The CDR3 sequence: CASSMVFGKLFF. The CDR3 DNA follows: TGTGCCAGTAGTATGGTTTTTGGGAAACTGTTTTTT. Combining the CDR3 with reference TRBV19 and TRBJ1-4 gives the whole variable domain DGGITQSPKYLFRKEGQNVTLSCEQNLNHDAMYWYRQDPGQGLRLIYYSQIVNDFQKGDIAEGYSVSREKKESFPLTVTSAQKNPTAFYLCASSMVFGKLFFGSGTQLSVL.